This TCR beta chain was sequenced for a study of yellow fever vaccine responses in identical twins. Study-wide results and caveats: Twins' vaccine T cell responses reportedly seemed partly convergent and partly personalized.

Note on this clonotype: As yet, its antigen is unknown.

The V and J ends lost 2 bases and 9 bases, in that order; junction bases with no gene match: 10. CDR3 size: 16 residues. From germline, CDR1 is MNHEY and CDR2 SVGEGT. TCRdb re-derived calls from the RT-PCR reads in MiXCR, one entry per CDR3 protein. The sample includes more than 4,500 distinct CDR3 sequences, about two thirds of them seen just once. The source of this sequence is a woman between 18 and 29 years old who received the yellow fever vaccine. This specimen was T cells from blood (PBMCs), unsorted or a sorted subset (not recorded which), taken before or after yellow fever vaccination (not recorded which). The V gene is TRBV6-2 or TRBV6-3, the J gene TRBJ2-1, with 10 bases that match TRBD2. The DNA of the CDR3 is TGTGCCAGCAGTTACCCAAGCGGGGGGGCCAGCACTGAGCAGTTCTTC. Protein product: CASSYPSGGASTEQFF.